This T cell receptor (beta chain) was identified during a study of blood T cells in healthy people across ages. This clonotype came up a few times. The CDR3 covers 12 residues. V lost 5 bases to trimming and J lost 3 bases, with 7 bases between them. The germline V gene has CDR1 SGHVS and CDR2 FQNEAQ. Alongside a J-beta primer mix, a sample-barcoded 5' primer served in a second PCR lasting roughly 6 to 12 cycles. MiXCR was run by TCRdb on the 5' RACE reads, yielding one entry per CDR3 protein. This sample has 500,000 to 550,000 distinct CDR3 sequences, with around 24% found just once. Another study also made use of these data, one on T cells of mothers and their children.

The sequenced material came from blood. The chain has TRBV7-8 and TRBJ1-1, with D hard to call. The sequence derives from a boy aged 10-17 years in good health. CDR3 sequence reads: CASSRWDTEAFF. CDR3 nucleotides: TGTGCCAGCAGCCGGTGGGACACTGAAGCTTTCTTT.